These 9 T cell receptor beta chains came from one sample sequenced in a study of blood T cell repertoires in COVID-19. Assay used: immunoSEQ multiplex PCR; TCRdb lists only in-frame clones, some missing. This sample has about 190,000 clones, with roughly 84% found just once. The sequenced sample was peripheral blood. The source of these receptors is a human donor in a cohort sampled during active COVID-19.

The chain employs TRBV19 and TRBJ1-2; D not certain. V shed 9 bases and J shed 4 bases, with 12 bases lying between them. The length of the CDR3 is 12 residues. Germline CDR1 LNHDA, CDR2 SQIVND (reference sequence). The CDR3 nucleotides are TGTGCCAGCAAGACCCAGGTCTATGGCTACACCTTC. It translates to CASKTQVYGYTF.

The V call is TRBV18, the J call TRBJ2-1; TRBD1 might be the D (6 bases). With 4 bases removed from V and 4 bases from J, the gap between germline ends came to 8 bases. The germline V gene encodes CDR1 KGHSH and CDR2 LQKENI. The CDR3 covers 13 residues. The CDR3 bases are TGTGCCAGCTCACGAGGACAGTACAATGAGCAGTTCTTC. It encodes CASSRGQYNEQFF. Combining the CDR3 with reference TRBV18 and TRBJ2-1 gives the whole variable domain NAGVMQNPRHLVRRRGQEARLRCSPMKGHSHVYWYRQLPEEGLKFMVYLQKENIIDESGMPKERFSAEFPKEGPSILRIQQVVRGDSAAYFCASSRGQYNEQFFGPGTRLTVL.

The rearrangement joins TRBV24-1 to TRBJ2-5, with D tentatively TRBD2 (6 bases). CDR1 and CDR2 (germline): KGHDR, SFDVKD. V was pared by 2 bases and J by 2 bases, with 11 bases between. CDR3 size: 15 residues. CDR3 coding DNA: TGTGCCACCAGTGATTCCCCTGGACTACAAGAGACCCAGTACTTC. It encodes CATSDSPGLQETQYF.

The chain couples TRBV5-5 to TRBJ2-5; TRBD1 is a possible D gene (6 bases). Germline-derived CDR1 and CDR2 are SGHKS and YYEKEE (reference sequence). With 0 bases removed from V and 5 bases from J, the gap between germline ends came to 17 bases. The CDR3 has 16 residues. DNA of the CDR3: TGTGCCAGCAGCTTGGCGCGGCCAGGGGATGGGGAGACCCAGTACTTC. Amino acid sequence: CASSLARPGDGETQYF.

This clone was observed a few times. The rearrangement links TRBV4-2 to TRBJ1-1; D unresolved. The CDR3 has 13 residues. V lost 1 base and J lost 1, with 4 bases in between. Germline V CDR1 and CDR2: LGHNA, YNFKEQ. The CDR3 DNA is TGTGCCAGCAGCCAAGCAGGGAACACTGAAGCTTTCTTT. Translated: CASSQAGNTEAFF.

V is TRBV5-1 and J is TRBJ2-2; possible D gene TRBD1, 5 bases. Looked up from germline, CDR1 is SGHRS and CDR2 is YFSETQ. The CDR3 spans 16 residues. V was clipped by 1 base and J by 0 bases, with 10 bases between them. The CDR3, as DNA: TGCGCCAGCAGCTTGCTTCAGGGAACGAACACCGGGGAGCTGTTTTTT. It codes for CASSLLQGTNTGELFF.

The chain has TRBV4-1 and TRBJ1-4, with 8 bases matching TRBD1. Germline V gene data show CDR1 as MGHRA and CDR2 as YSYEKL. The V gene end was trimmed by 5 bases and the J gene end by 8 bases; junction bases not matched to a gene: 7. The CDR3 is made up of 14 amino acids. DNA of the CDR3: TGCGCCAGCAGCTTAGGACAGGGACGGGAAAAACTGTTTTTT. Residues: CASSLGQGREKLFF.

This clone appeared once. V and J are TRBV25-1 and TRBJ2-5; 8 bases agree with TRBD1. Germline V gene lookup returns CDR1 MGHDK and CDR2 SYGVNS. This CDR3 has 16 residues. The V segment lost 7 bases and the J segment 5 bases; nucleotides outside the gene matches: 15. CDR3 in amino acids: CASTHRNRGNWETQYF. In DNA form, the CDR3 reads TGTGCCAGCACCCATCGTAACAGGGGGAATTGGGAGACCCAGTACTTC.

This clone was seen more than once but under ten times. The genes are TRBV7-9 and TRBJ2-2; the match to TRBD1 covers 9 bases. The CDR3 is 15 residues long. J lost 6 bases, V lost 4 bases, and 6 bases had no gene match. Germline V gene data show CDR1 as SEHNR and CDR2 as FQNEAQ (reference sequence). Here the CDR3 DNA reads TGTGCCAGCAGCTCCGACAGGGGGGTTCCCGGGGAGCTGTTTTTT. The encoded protein is CASSSDRGVPGELFF.